These T cell receptor beta chains were read from a single sample in a study of response to subunit inactivated influenza vaccine. TCRdb re-analysed the RT-PCR reads in MiXCR, keeping a single row per CDR3 protein. This table has approximately 530,000 distinct CDR3 sequences, 6% to 9% appearing once. Sample: PBMCs from blood, taken roughly 24 months after vaccination. The receptors shown here come from a man between 50 and 70 years old who received an inactivated influenza vaccine. Each CDR3 is given with its conserved first and last residue. The D gene is left open where the match is weak. Clone size is given for some rows only: seen once, a few or many times, or a class if the clone is expanded.

CDR3nt	CDR3aa	d_gene	v_gene	j_gene	abundance
TGTGCCAGCAGTCCGGACAGCAGGTCCTACGAGCAGTACTTC	CASSPDSRSYEQYF	NA	TRBV6-1	TRBJ2-7	few
TGCGCCAGCAGCTTGGTTCCACAGTCCTACGAGCAGTACTTC	CASSLVPQSYEQYF	NA	TRBV5-1	TRBJ2-7	few
TGCAGTGCCTTTCCCGGGGTATCCAACACCGGGGAGCTGTTTTTT	CSAFPGVSNTGELFF	NA	TRBV20-1	TRBJ2-2	NA
TGTGCCAGCAGCGAAGACACCCCAGGCGGGGGCTACACCTTC	CASSEDTPGGGYTF	NA	TRBV7-9	TRBJ1-2	few
TGTGCCAGCAGATCAGGGAGTAGTCAGCCCCAGCATTTT	CASRSGSSQPQHF	NA	TRBV6-1	TRBJ1-5	many
TGTGCCAGCAGCTTAAACGGACAGGGCACAGATACGCAGTATTTT	CASSLNGQGTDTQYF	TRBD1	TRBV7-7	TRBJ2-3	few
TGTGCCAGCAGCCAAGAGTCCGAGCAGTTCTTC	CASSQESEQFF	NA	TRBV3-1	TRBJ2-1	many
TGCGCCAGCAGAGACGAAGGGGTCCGAACCGGGGAGCTGTTTTTT	CASRDEGVRTGELFF	NA	TRBV5-1	TRBJ2-2	many
TGCAGTGCTAGAGATGTTGCGGTTCAGACATATGAGCAGTTCTTC	CSARDVAVQTYEQFF	NA	TRBV20-1	TRBJ2-1	few
TGTGCCAGCAGCTTGGTCATAAACATGAACACTGAAGCTTTCTTT	CASSLVINMNTEAFF	NA	TRBV7-9	TRBJ1-1	many
TGCAGTGCTAGCCTAGCGGGGGGTAACACCGGGGAGCTGTTTTTT	CSASLAGGNTGELFF	TRBD2	TRBV20-1	TRBJ2-2	many
TGTGCCAGCAGCTTAGTTTGGGCTAGCGGGAGGGCCGGCGAGCAGTACTTC	CASSLVWASGRAGEQYF	TRBD2	TRBV7-2	TRBJ2-7	few
TGTGCCAGCAGTTACTCGGGCACAGAGCTAAGCAATCAGCCCCAGCATTTT	CASSYSGTELSNQPQHF	NA	TRBV6-2/TRBV6-3	TRBJ1-5	few
TGTGCCAGCAGATCCAGGGATTACCAAGAGACCCAGTACTTC	CASRSRDYQETQYF	NA	TRBV28	TRBJ2-5	few
TGTGCCAGTAACCTCGGACAATTCAATCAGCCCCAGCATTTT	CASNLGQFNQPQHF	NA	TRBV19	TRBJ1-5	NA
TGCAGCGGTGTGACAGGGAACACTGAAGCTTTCTTT	CSGVTGNTEAFF	NA	TRBV29-1	TRBJ1-1	many
TGCGCCAGCAGCCGGGGGCGGGGGCCTACCTACAATGAGCAGTTCTTC	CASSRGRGPTYNEQFF	NA	TRBV4-1	TRBJ2-1	few
TGCAGCGTTGCACGGCAGTCTAACGAGCAGTACTTC	CSVARQSNEQYF	NA	TRBV29-1	TRBJ2-7	few
TGTGCCAGCTCAGACCGGGGCACCTTAGCCAAAAACATTCAGTACTTC	CASSDRGTLAKNIQYF	NA	TRBV18	TRBJ2-4	NA
TGTGCCACCAGCAGTGGAGATAGCGGTATTCGGGATACGCAGTATTTT	CATSSGDSGIRDTQYF	NA	TRBV15	TRBJ2-3	many
TGCAGTGCGTCTTCTCCGGGCGTCTACAATGAGCAGTTCTTC	CSASSPGVYNEQFF	NA	TRBV20-1	TRBJ2-1	NA